This T cell receptor (beta chain) was recovered during a study of breast tumors, draining lymph nodes, adjacent tissues. The study, taken as a whole, reports: Data only fit, rather than demonstrated, lymph node origin of most tumor T cells. Tumor TCR diversity was below lymph nodes but above nontumor tissue.

About this clonotype: The target antigen is unknown.

TCRdb reprocessed the multiplex PCR reads via MiXCR and lists one record per CDR3 protein. The sample yields about 130,000 distinct CDR3 sequences, around 20% seen once. Germline V lookup: CDR1 SGHVS, CDR2 FQNEAQ. Deletions cut 2 bases from V and 9 bases from J, with 14 bases between. The CDR3 is made up of 14 amino acids. Axillary draining lymph nodes of breast cancer patients supplied the node samples. The sequenced sample was axillary lymph node tissue. This receptor was obtained from a female donor with breast cancer. Some clones in this sample may be carry-over from other donors' samples. This chain connects TRBV7-8 to TRBJ2-1; no firm D call. CDR3 amino acids: CASSLKGPLSEQFF. In nucleotides, the CDR3 is TGTGCCAGCAGCTTAAAAGGGCCGCTTAGTGAGCAGTTCTTC. The full variable domain, completed using reference TRBV7-8 and TRBJ2-1, is GAGVSQSPRYKVAKRGQDVALRCDPISGHVSLFWYQQALGQGPEFLTYFQNEAQLDKSGLPSDRFFAERPEGSVSTLKIQRTQQEDSAVYLCASSLKGPLSEQFFGPGTRLTVL.